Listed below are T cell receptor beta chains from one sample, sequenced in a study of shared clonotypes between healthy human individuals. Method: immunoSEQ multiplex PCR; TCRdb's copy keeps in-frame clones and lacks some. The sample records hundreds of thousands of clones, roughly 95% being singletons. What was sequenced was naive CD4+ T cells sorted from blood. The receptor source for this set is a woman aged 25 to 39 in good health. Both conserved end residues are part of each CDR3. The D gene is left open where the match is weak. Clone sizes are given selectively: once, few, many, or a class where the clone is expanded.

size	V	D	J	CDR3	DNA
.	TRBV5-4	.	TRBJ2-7	CASSFGRVGGEQYF	TGTGCCAGCAGCTTCGGCAGGGTGGGGGGTGAGCAGTACTTC
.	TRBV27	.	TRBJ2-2	CASSLWQRTGELFF	TGTGCCAGCAGTTTATGGCAACGCACCGGGGAGCTGTTTTTT
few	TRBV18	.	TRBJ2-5	CASSPQETQYF	TGTGCCAGCTCACCTCAAGAGACCCAGTACTTC
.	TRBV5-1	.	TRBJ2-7	CASSLVTGPLEQYF	TGCGCCAGCAGCTTGGTAACAGGTCCCCTCGAGCAGTACTTC
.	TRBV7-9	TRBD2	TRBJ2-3	CASSLGSGSDLDTQYF	TGTGCCAGCAGCTTAGGGAGCGGGAGCGATTTAGATACGCAGTATTTT
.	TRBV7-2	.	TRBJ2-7	CASSLEAGDSYEQYF	TGTGCCAGCAGCTTAGAAGCAGGGGACTCCTACGAGCAGTACTTC
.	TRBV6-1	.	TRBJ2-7	CASSEGGDWKQYF	TGTGCCAGCAGTGAAGGCGGGGACTGGAAGCAGTACTTC
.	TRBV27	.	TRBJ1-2	CASARDKYYGYTF	TGTGCCAGCGCTCGGGACAAATACTATGGCTACACCTTC
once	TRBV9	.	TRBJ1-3	CASNTFGNSGGNTIYF	TGTGCCAGCAACACCTTTGGCAATTCAGGTGGAAACACCATATATTTT
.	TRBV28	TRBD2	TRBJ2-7	CASSLSATSGPWGEQYF	TGTGCCAGCAGTTTATCGGCAACTAGCGGGCCTTGGGGTGAGCAGTACTTC
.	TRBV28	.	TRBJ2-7	CASSLNQGWGEQYF	TGTGCCAGCAGTTTAAATCAGGGTTGGGGCGAGCAGTACTTC
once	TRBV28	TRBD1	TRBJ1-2	CASSISQGNYGYTF	TGTGCCAGCAGTATATCACAGGGGAACTATGGCTACACCTTC
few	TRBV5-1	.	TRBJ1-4	CASSLGFANEKLFF	TGCGCCAGCAGCTTGGGATTCGCTAATGAAAAACTGTTTTTT
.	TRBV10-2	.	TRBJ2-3	CASSDGQTSTDTQYF	TGCGCCAGCAGTGACGGACAGACGAGCACAGATACGCAGTATTTT
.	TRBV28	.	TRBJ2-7	CASRIGLDYEQYF	TGTGCCAGCAGAATCGGGCTCGACTACGAGCAGTACTTC
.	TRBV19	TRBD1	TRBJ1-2	CASSIGDRDFGYTF	TGTGCCAGTAGTATAGGAGACAGGGATTTTGGCTACACCTTC
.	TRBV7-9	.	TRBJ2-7	CASSLGSGASYEQYF	TGTGCCAGCAGCTTAGGTTCGGGTGCCTCCTACGAGCAGTACTTC
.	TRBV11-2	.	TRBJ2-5	CASSLDGELFETQYF	TGTGCCAGCAGCTTAGATGGGGAACTATTTGAGACCCAGTACTTC
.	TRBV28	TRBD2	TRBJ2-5	CASSSGLRWEQYF	TGTGCCAGCAGTTCGGGACTACGATGGGAGCAGTACTTC
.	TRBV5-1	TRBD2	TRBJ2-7	CASSPVAGGPSEQYF	TGCGCCAGCAGCCCTGTAGCGGGAGGGCCGTCCGAGCAGTACTTC